This paragraph covers one TCR beta chain sequence. This entry belongs to a study of blood T cell repertoires in COVID-19. In the original analysis: The assay estimated nucleated cells by amplifying reference gene primers. Profiled with immunoSEQ multiplex PCR; TCRdb holds only in-frame clones, not every one. The V and J calls and clone size come from that table; D and trimming were worked out from the DNA. The sample has nearly 250,000 clones; around 86% are singletons. V was clipped by 5 bases and J by 2 bases; unmatched bases: 14. Germline CDR1 is SGHVS and CDR2 is FQNEAQ. The CDR3 loop spans 18 amino acids.

Sequencing input: peripheral blood. This sequence joins TRBV7-8 and TRBJ1-3; 8 positions agree with TRBD1. This receptor was obtained from a woman older than 75 with COVID-19, enrolled during active disease. The CDR3 loop reads CASSHWQGASYTGNTIYF. The CDR3 nucleotides read TGTGCCAGCAGCCATTGGCAGGGGGCGAGTTACACTGGAAACACCATATATTTT.